The 15 T cell receptor beta chains below all came from one sample that was sequenced in a study of T cell repertoires in cytomegalovirus infection (dated by TCRdb to the late 2010s). Sample treatment or condition, as interpreted from the label and publication: in vitro stimulation with specific CMV peptide epitopes to enrich CMV-specific T cells. Sequencing used an Illumina HiSeq 1500. TCRdb reprocessing: public reads trimmed at Q25 with fastp, clones called with MiXCR, in-frame beta chains kept. Identical CDR3 protein sequences are pooled into one entry, listed with their most common genes and DNA. The sample yields 400,000 to 600,000 distinct CDR3 sequences; roughly 43% were counted once. Just under 45% of the sample goes to the ten largest clones. Their target antigens are unknown. The sequencing used cultured PBMCs, collected from culture after CMV antigen stimulation. The source is a human donor in good health (CMV status not recorded). Some clones in this sample may be carry-over from other donors' samples.

V and J are TRBV12-3 or TRBV12-4 and TRBJ2-7; D remains ambiguous. The CDR3 covers 12 residues. Deletions cut 3 bases from V and 7 bases from J, with 10 bases between. The CDR3 sequence is CASSLGSLEQYF. For the CDR3, the DNA is TGTGCCAGCAGTTTGGGCAGCCTAGAGCAGTACTTC.

The chain has TRBV2 and TRBJ2-3; 8 bases match TRBD1. The CDR3 is 16 amino acids. Germline loops: CDR1 SNHLY, CDR2 FYNNEI. After removal of 4 bases from V and 4 bases from J, the junction contained 10 bases not matched to a gene. The CDR3 protein is CASSAQGQGIADTQYF. In DNA, the CDR3 is TGTGCCAGCAGTGCGCAAGGACAGGGCATTGCAGATACGCAGTATTTT.

This clonotype came up a few times. This chain joins TRBV28 and TRBJ1-1; 7 nucleotides line up with TRBD1. The CDR3 is 13 amino acids. Trimming at V came to 6 bases and at J to 5 bases, leaving 6 bases not matched to a gene. Germline V gene data show CDR1 as MDHEN and CDR2 as SYDVKM. The CDR3 loop is CASSRPDRTEAFF. The CDR3 nucleotides are TGTGCCAGCAGCCGACCGGACAGGACTGAAGCTTTCTTT.

The J gene is TRBJ2-5, the V gene TRBV7-2; D perhaps matches TRBD2 (7 bases). This CDR3 has 16 residues. Germline V gene sequence: CDR1 SGHTA, CDR2 FQGNSA. Trimming took 2 bases from V and 5 from J, leaving 18 bases between them. The CDR3, as DNA: TGTGCCAGCAGCTTAATGACCCAGGGAGGGGGTGAGACCCAGTACTTC. This sequence encodes CASSLMTQGGGETQYF.

V gene TRBV7-9 combines with J gene TRBJ2-1, with D unresolved. The ends were cut back, 1 base at V and 9 bases at J, with 13 bases in the middle. Germline CDR1 reads SEHNR; CDR2 reads FQNEAQ (reference sequence). The CDR3 length is 14 residues. CDR3 in DNA: TGTGCCAGCAGCTTAGGACCTCCAGCGCCTGAGCAGTTCTTC. Translation: CASSLGPPAPEQFF.

This sequence joins TRBV28 and TRBJ2-7; D is perhaps TRBD1 (5 bases). This CDR3 is built from 14 residues. CDR1 is MDHEN, CDR2 SYDVKM, per germline. Deletions cut 4 bases from V and 1 base from J, with 11 bases between. The CDR3 bases are TGTGCCAGCAGTTCGTATCACAGGTCCTACGAGCAGTACTTC. It encodes CASSSYHRSYEQYF.

The chain has TRBV12-3 or TRBV12-4 and TRBJ2-1; D may match TRBD1 or TRBD2 (5 bases each). V was clipped by 2 bases and J by 7 bases, with 18 bases between them. This CDR3 is built from 16 residues. Here the CDR3 DNA reads TGTGCCAGCAGTTTAAGATTTTTAGAGGGGCGGAATGAGCAGTTCTTC. Translation: CASSLRFLEGRNEQFF.

The table lists this clonotype with a few counts. This chain links TRBV7-2 with TRBJ2-7; 11 nucleotides line up with TRBD2. The V and J ends lost 1 base and 2 bases, in that order; junction bases with no gene match: 10. From germline, CDR1 is SGHTA and CDR2 FQGNSA. The CDR3 totals 18 residues. CDR3 coding DNA: TGTGCCAGCAGCTTAGTGGCTAGCGGGAGGAAGGCGACCTACGAGCAGTACTTC. This sequence encodes CASSLVASGRKATYEQYF.

This clonotype appeared a few times. The chain employs TRBV6-2 or TRBV6-3 and TRBJ1-1, with a weak D call TRBD1 (6 bases). This CDR3 is 15 amino acids long. V was shortened by 6 bases and J by 5 bases, with 19 bases between the two germline ends. Germline V CDR1 and CDR2: MNHEY, SVGEGT. The CDR3 here is CASSFYSDSKTEAFF. The CDR3 DNA reads TGTGCCAGCAGCTTTTACTCGGACAGCAAGACTGAAGCTTTCTTT.

A few counts support this clonotype. The chain uses TRBV7-8 and TRBJ2-2; 8 nucleotides line up with TRBD1. With 3 bases clipped from V and 9 bases from J, the junction kept 9 bases outside the gene matches. Germline V CDR1 and CDR2: SGHVS, FQNEAQ. The CDR3 is made up of 15 amino acids. CDR3 loop: CASSFRQGLRWELFF. CDR3 nucleotide sequence: TGTGCCAGCAGCTTCCGACAGGGGTTGAGATGGGAGCTGTTTTTT.

This chain connects TRBV7-2 to TRBJ2-1; 13 bases fit TRBD2. Germline loops: CDR1 SGHTA, CDR2 FQGNSA. V shed 5 bases, J shed 10 bases, and the junction held 8 bases outside the gene matches. The CDR3 runs to 15 residues. The CDR3 DNA reads as TGTGCCAGCAGCGGTGGACTAGCGGGAGTCAGCGAGCAGTTCTTC. This translates into CASSGGLAGVSEQFF.

The chain links TRBV2 to TRBJ2-6, with D possibly matching TRBD1 (6 bases). Per the germline V gene, CDR1 is SNHLY and CDR2 is FYNNEI. This CDR3 contains 16 residues. The V gene lost 5 bases and the J gene lost 0 bases, with 11 bases spanning the gap. CDR3 sequence (DNA): TGTGCCAGCAGTCCACAGGGCCGCTCTGGGGCCAACGTCCTGACTTTC. It codes for CASSPQGRSGANVLTF.

The chain has TRBV4-1 and TRBJ1-2; possibly TRBD1 for D (5 bases). The CDR3 extends over 13 amino acids. From germline, CDR1 is MGHRA and CDR2 YSYEKL. The germline V and J ends were trimmed by 3 bases and 8 bases, with 13 bases remaining between them. In DNA, the CDR3 is TGCGCCAGCAGCCAGACCAGGGAAGGCGGCTACACCTTC. Protein product: CASSQTREGGYTF.

About this clonotype: Since no conserved phenylalanine or tryptophan closes the CDR3, a read error is the likely cause. The J gene is TRBJ2-3, the V gene TRBV7-9; D unclear. V lost 6 bases, J lost 1 base, and 14 bases lay in between. In germline, CDR1 is SEHNR, CDR2 FQNEAQ (reference sequence). The CDR3 contains 15 residues. The DNA of the CDR3 is TGTGCCAGCAGTGTAAGGGTAGTCGGCACAGATACGCAGTATTTA. It is translated as CASSVRVVGTDTQYL.

The chain uses TRBV5-6 and TRBJ2-3; TRBD2 is a possible D gene (6 bases). V lost 2 bases and J lost 2, with 12 bases in between. This CDR3 has 15 residues. The germline V gene has CDR1 SGHDT and CDR2 YYEEEE. Here the CDR3 reads CASSFGGPLTDTQYF. CDR3 coding DNA: TGTGCCAGCAGCTTCGGGGGACCACTCACAGATACGCAGTATTTT.